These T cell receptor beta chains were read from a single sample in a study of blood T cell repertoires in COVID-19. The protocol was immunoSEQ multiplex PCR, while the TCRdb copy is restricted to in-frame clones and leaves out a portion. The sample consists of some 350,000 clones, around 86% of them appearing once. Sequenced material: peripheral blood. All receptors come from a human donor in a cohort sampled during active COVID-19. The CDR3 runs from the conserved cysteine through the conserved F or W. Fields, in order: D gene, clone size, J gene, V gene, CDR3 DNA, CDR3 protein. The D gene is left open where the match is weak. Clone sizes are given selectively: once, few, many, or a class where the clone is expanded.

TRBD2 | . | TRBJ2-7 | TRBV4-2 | TGTGCCAGCAGCCAAGATCCGCTAGCGGGACTAAACTACGAGCAGTACTTC | CASSQDPLAGLNYEQYF
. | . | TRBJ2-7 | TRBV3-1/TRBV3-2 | TGTGCCAGCAGCCAAGGTCCGGGGACCTACGAGCAGTACTTC | CASSQGPGTYEQYF
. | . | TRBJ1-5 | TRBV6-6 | TGTGCCAGCAGATCAGCTGGGAGCTATAGCAATCAGCCCCAGCATTTT | CASRSAGSYSNQPQHF
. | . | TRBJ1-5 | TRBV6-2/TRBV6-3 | TGTGCCAGCAGCCTACTCTCCTTGGGCAATCAGCCCCAGCATTTT | CASSLLSLGNQPQHF
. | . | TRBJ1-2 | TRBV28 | TGTGCCAGCCGTTCCCGTTTGGAGTACTATGGCTACACCTTC | CASRSRLEYYGYTF
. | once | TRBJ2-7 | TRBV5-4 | TGTGCCAGCAGCCTCGGGGGAGCGGCGGAGGTTTACGAGCAGTACTTC | CASSLGGAAEVYEQYF
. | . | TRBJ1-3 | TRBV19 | TGTGCCAGTAGTTCACATTTCCCCAGGGCTGGAAACACCATATATTTT | CASSSHFPRAGNTIYF
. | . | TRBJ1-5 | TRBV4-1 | TGCGCCAGCAGCCCTCGGGCCGCCGGGGGACAGCCCCAGCATTTT | CASSPRAAGGQPQHF
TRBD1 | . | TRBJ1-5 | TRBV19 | TGTGCCAGTAGTGCCGCGGACAGGGGACGCAATCAGCCCCAGCATTTT | CASSAADRGRNQPQHF
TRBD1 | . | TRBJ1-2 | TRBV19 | TGTGCCAGTCGGGGACAGCCGGCGGGTGGCTACACCTTC | CASRGQPAGGYTF
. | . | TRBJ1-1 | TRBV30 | TGTGCCTGGAGTGGGAACAGGGCGGGCACTGAAGCTTTCTTT | CAWSGNRAGTEAFF
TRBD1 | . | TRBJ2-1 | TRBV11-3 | TGTGCCAGCAGCCCTAGGACAGGGATGGGTGAGCAGTTCTTC | CASSPRTGMGEQFF
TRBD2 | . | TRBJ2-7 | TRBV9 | TGTGCCAGCAGCCCCCGACTAGCGGGAATGCACGAGCAGTACTTC | CASSPRLAGMHEQYF
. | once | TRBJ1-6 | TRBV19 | TGTGCCAGTAGTATCGCGGGGAGACAGTATAATTCACCCCTCCACTTT | CASSIAGRQYNSPLHF
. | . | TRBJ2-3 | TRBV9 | TGTGCCAGCAGCGTAGGAGGATTCACAGATACGCAGTATTTT | CASSVGGFTDTQYF
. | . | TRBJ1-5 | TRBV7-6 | TGTGCCAGCAGCTTCCGACAGTCCTATAGCAATCAGCCCCAGCATTTT | CASSFRQSYSNQPQHF
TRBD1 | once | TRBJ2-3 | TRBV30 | TGTGCCTGGAGTGTACAGGGGTTAGATACGCAGTATTTT | CAWSVQGLDTQYF
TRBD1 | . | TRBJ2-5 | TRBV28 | TGTGCCAGCAGGGGAACAGGGGGCCTAGAGACCCAGTACTTC | CASRGTGGLETQYF
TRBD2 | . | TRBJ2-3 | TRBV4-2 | TGTGCCAGCAGCCAAGGTAACGGGAGGGTGACAGATACGCAGTATTTT | CASSQGNGRVTDTQYF
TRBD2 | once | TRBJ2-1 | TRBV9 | TGTGCCAGCAGCGAAGGACTAGCGGGAGAATATGAGCAGTTCTTC | CASSEGLAGEYEQFF
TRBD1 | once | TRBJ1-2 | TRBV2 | TGTGCCAGCAGTGAAGCATCACAGGGGGCGAAGGGCTACACCTTC | CASSEASQGAKGYTF
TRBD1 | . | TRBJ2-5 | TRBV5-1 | TGCGCCAGCAGCCTAGGTGGGGGACAGGGCTCCCAAGAGACCCAGTACTTC | CASSLGGGQGSQETQYF
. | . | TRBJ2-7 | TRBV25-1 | TGTGCCAGCAGTGACCTCGGCGGCTACTACGAGCAGTACTTC | CASSDLGGYYEQYF
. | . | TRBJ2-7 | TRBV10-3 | TGTGCCATCAGTGAGTCCAAGAGGGCCTACGAGCAGTACTTC | CAISESKRAYEQYF
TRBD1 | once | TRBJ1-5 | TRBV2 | TGTGCCAGCAGTGCCCGGGACAGGGGTAGAATAGGGGATCAGCCCCAGCATTTT | CASSARDRGRIGDQPQHF
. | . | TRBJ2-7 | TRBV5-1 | TGCGCCAGCAGCTTGGGTAGTGGGCAGGGCATTGGCGAGCAGTACTTC | CASSLGSGQGIGEQYF
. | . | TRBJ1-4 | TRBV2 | TGTGCCAGCCGACGACAGACAACTAATGAAAAACTGTTTTTT | CASRRQTTNEKLFF
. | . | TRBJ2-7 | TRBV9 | TGTGCCAGCAGCGTAGGTAGCGCGGGCCCCTACGAGCAGTACTTC | CASSVGSAGPYEQYF
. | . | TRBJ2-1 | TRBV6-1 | TGTGCCAGCAGTGATCTCTCCTACAATGAGCAGTTCTTC | CASSDLSYNEQFF
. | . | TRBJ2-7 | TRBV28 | TGTGCCAGCAGTTTAAGTAGATCCTACGAGCAGTACTTC | CASSLSRSYEQYF
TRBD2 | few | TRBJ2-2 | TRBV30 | TGTGCCTGGAAGCCGGGACTAGCCTCGAACACCGGGGAGCTGTTTTTT | CAWKPGLASNTGELFF
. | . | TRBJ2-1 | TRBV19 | TGTGCCAGTAGTACCCGAGTTGAGGGAGGAACATACAATGAGCAGTTCTTC | CASSTRVEGGTYNEQFF
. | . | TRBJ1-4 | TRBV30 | TGTGCCTGGAGCCGGACAGAGAATGAAAAACTGTTTTTT | CAWSRTENEKLFF
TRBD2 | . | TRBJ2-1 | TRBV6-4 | TGTGCCAGCAGGGGGGAGGCTAGCGGGGTAATCTACAATGAGCAGTTCTTC | CASRGEASGVIYNEQFF
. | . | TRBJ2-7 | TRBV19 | TGTGCCAGTAGTATTAGGGGCGGCGAGCAGTACTTC | CASSIRGGEQYF
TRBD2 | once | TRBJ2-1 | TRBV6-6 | TGTGCCAGCAGCCTCCGAACTAGCGGGATAAGAGATGAGCAGTTCTTC | CASSLRTSGIRDEQFF
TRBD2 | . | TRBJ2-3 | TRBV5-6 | TGTGCCAGCAGCTTCCTAAGGCGGGGAGGGACAGATACGCAGTATTTT | CASSFLRRGGTDTQYF
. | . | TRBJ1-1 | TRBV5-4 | TGTGCCAGCAGCTTGGGGGGCTCGGGTACTGAAGCTTTCTTT | CASSLGGSGTEAFF
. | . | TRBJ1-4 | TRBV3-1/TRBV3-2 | TGTGCCAGCAGCCAAGATTATAGCGGGGAAAAACTGTTTTTT | CASSQDYSGEKLFF
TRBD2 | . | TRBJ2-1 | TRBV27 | TGTGCCAGCAGTTTAAGGCGGGAGGTTAGTGAGCAGTTCTTC | CASSLRREVSEQFF
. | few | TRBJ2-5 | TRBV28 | TGTGCCAGCAGGGGCCGAAACACCATCCAAGAGACCCAGTACTTC | CASRGRNTIQETQYF
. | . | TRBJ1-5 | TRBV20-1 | TGCAGTGCTAGTAGGAGGAATCAGCCCCAGCATTTT | CSASRRNQPQHF
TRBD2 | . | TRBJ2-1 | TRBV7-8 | TGTGCCAGCAGCGTCCCGGGGGGATCCTACAATGAGCAGTTCTTC | CASSVPGGSYNEQFF
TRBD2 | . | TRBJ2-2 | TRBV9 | TGTGCCAGCAGCGTAGAGCCCCGGACTAGCATCCCCGGGGAGCTGTTTTTT | CASSVEPRTSIPGELFF
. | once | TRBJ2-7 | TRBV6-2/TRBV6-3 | TGTGCCAGCAGTAGGGGTTACGAGCAGTACTTC | CASSRGYEQYF
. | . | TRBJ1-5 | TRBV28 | TGTGCCAGCAGTCTATTGGCAGGGAGGAGCAATCAGCCCCAGCATTTT | CASSLLAGRSNQPQHF
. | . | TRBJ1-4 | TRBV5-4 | TGTGCCAGCAGCGGGGAACAGGACCTAGAAAAACTGTTTTTT | CASSGEQDLEKLFF
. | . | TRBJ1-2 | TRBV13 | TGTGCCAGCAGCTCACGGCGGAGGGGCCGTAACTATGGCTACACCTTC | CASSSRRRGRNYGYTF
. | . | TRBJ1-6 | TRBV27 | TGTGCCAGCAGTTCGACGACAGGTAGCTCCTATAATTCACCCCTCCACTTT | CASSSTTGSSYNSPLHF
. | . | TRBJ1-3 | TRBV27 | TGTGCCAGCAGTCCTTACTCTGGAAACACCATATATTTT | CASSPYSGNTIYF